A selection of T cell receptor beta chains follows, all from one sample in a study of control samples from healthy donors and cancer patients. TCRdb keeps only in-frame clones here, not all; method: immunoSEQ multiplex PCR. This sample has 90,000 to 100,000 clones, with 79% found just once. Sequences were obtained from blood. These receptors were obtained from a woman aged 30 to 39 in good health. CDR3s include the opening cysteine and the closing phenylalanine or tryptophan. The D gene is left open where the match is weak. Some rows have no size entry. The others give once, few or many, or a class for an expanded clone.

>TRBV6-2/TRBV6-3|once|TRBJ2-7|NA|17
TGTGCCAGCAGTTACTCGATATACTCGAGAGGGACCTACGAGCAGTACTTC
CASSYSIYSRGTYEQYF
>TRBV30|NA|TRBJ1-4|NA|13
TGTGCCTGGGCCTCGGGAACTAATGAAAAACTGTTTTTT
CAWASGTNEKLFF
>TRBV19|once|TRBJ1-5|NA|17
TGTGCCAGTAGTACCCTCTCTCCAGAAAATAGCAATCAGCCCCAGCATTTT
CASSTLSPENSNQPQHF
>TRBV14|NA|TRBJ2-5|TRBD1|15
TGTGCCAGCAGCCAAGATTGGTCAGGGGGAGAGACCCAGTACTTC
CASSQDWSGGETQYF
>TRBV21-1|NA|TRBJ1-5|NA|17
TGTGCCAGCAGCAAAAAATTGGGGCAGGAGGGGGCTCAGCCCCAGCATTTT
CASSKKLGQEGAQPQHF
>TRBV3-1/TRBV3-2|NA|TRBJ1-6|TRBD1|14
TGTGCCAGCAGCTCGACAGGGGTAGGTTCACCCCTCCACTTT
CASSSTGVGSPLHF
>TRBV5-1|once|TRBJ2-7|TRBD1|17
TGCGCCAGCAGCCAGGACCCCGGGACAGGGAAAACCTACGAGCAGTACTTC
CASSQDPGTGKTYEQYF
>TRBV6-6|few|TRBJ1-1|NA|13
TGTGCCAGCAGTTACGGGCAGAACACTGAAGCTTTCTTT
CASSYGQNTEAFF
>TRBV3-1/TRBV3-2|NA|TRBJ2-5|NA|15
TGTGCCAGCAGCCCTAGAGTAGGTAACCAAGAGACCCAGTACTTC
CASSPRVGNQETQYF
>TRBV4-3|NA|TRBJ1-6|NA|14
TGCGCCAGCAGCCAAGGGTGGGGGAATTCACCCCTCCACTTT
CASSQGWGNSPLHF
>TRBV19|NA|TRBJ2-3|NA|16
TGTGCCAGTAGGGGACCTGGGTCCGCTAGCACAGATACGCAGTATTTT
CASRGPGSASTDTQYF
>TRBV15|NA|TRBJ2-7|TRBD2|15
TGTGCCACCAGCAGAGTCTCGAGCGGGGGTCGCGAGCAGTACTTC
CATSRVSSGGREQYF
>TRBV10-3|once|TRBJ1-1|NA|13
TGTGCCATCAGCCCCAAGGGGGGCCCTGAAGCTTTCTTT
CAISPKGGPEAFF
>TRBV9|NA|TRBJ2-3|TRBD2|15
TGTGCCAGCAGCGTAGGCGGGGGACCACAAGATACGCAGTATTTT
CASSVGGGPQDTQYF
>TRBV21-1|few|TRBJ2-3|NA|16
TGTGCCAGCAGCATGCGGCGGGGACTCGGCACAGATACGCAGTATTTT
CASSMRRGLGTDTQYF
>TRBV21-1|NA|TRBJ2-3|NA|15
TGTGCCAGCAGCAAAGATGGGGCAAACACAGATACGCAGTATTTT
CASSKDGANTDTQYF
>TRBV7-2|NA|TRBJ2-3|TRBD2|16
TGTGCCAGCAGCGTTGAAAGCGGGGGGGCCTGGTCAGCGCAGTATTTT
CASSVESGGAWSAQYF
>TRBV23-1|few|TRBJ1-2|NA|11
TGCGCCAGCAGTCCTACGGACCGCGGCACCTTC
CASSPTDRGTF
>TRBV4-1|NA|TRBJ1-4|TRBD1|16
TGCGCCAGCAGCCAAATACAGGGGGCGGCTAATGAAAAACTGTTTTTT
CASSQIQGAANEKLFF
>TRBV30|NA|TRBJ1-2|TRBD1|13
TGTGCCTGGAGTGGCCGGGACAGGGGCAGCTACACCTTC
CAWSGRDRGSYTF
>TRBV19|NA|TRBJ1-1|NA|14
TGTGCCAGTAGTATCGCCAGGGGGAACACTGAAGCTTTCTTT
CASSIARGNTEAFF
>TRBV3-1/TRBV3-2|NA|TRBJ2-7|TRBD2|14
TGTGCCAGCAGCTCTAGCGGGGAAGTGGGGGAGCAGTACTTC
CASSSSGEVGEQYF
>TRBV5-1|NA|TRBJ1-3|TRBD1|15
TGCGCCAGCAGCCGTGACAGGGGCTCTGGAAACACCATATATTTT
CASSRDRGSGNTIYF
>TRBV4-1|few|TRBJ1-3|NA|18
TGCGCCAGCAGCCAAGTGGATATGGGACTGAGCTCTGGAAACACCATATATTTT
CASSQVDMGLSSGNTIYF
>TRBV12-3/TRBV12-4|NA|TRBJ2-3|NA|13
TGTGCCAGCAGTTTTGGGGCTACAGATACGCAGTATTTT
CASSFGATDTQYF
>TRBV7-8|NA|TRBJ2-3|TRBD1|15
TGTGCCAGCAGCGTAGAGGGACAGGGTCCAGATACGCAGTATTTT
CASSVEGQGPDTQYF
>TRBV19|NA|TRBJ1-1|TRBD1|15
TGTGCCAGTCTCACCGGGGCAGGGGGCACCACTGAAGCTTTCTTT
CASLTGAGGTTEAFF
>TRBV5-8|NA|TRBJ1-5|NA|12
TGTGCCAGCAGTCCAGGGAGATCAGCCCAGCATTTT
CASSPGRSAQHF
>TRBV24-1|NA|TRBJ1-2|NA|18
TGTGCCCCCCCCAGCCTATGGCAGGGCCTCGAGAGGGACTATGGCTACACCTTC
CAPPSLWQGLERDYGYTF
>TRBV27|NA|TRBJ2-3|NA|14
TGTGCCAGCAGTTTATCCAGGGTCGCAGATACGCAGTATTTT
CASSLSRVADTQYF
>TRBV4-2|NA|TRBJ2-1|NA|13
TGTGCCAGCAGCCAAGGGGGCTACAATGAGCAGTTCTTC
CASSQGGYNEQFF
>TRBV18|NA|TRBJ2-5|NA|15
TGTGCCAGCTCACTCGCGGGCAAGGGATGGGAGACCCAGTACTTC
CASSLAGKGWETQYF
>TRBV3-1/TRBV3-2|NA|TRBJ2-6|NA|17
TGTGCCAGCAGCCATGGGGCTTCGCGCTCTGGGGCCAACGTCCTGACTTTC
CASSHGASRSGANVLTF
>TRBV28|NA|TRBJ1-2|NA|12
TGTGCCAGCAGTTTCCCTCTGAGGGGCTACACCTTC
CASSFPLRGYTF
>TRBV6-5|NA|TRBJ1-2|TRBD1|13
TGTGCCAGCAGTTCCGGGACAGGGGGTGGCTACACCTTC
CASSSGTGGGYTF
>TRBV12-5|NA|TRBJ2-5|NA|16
TGTGCTAGTGGTTTCACAGCGGGCCACCTGGGAGAGACCCAGTACTTC
CASGFTAGHLGETQYF
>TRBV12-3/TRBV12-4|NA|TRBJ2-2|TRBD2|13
TGTGCCAGCAGCAGCGGGGGGGACGGGGAGCTGTTTTTT
CASSSGGDGELFF
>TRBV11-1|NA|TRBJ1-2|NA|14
TGTGCCAGCAGCTCCCCGACCCTGGTGGGAGGCTACACCTTC
CASSSPTLVGGYTF
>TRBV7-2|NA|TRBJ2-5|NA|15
TGTGCCAGCAGCTTAGTAAGGGCAGCCCAAGAGACCCAGTACTTC
CASSLVRAAQETQYF
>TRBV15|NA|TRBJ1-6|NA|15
TGTGCCACCAGCAGAGATCCTTTAAAGGGTTCACCCCTCCACTTT
CATSRDPLKGSPLHF